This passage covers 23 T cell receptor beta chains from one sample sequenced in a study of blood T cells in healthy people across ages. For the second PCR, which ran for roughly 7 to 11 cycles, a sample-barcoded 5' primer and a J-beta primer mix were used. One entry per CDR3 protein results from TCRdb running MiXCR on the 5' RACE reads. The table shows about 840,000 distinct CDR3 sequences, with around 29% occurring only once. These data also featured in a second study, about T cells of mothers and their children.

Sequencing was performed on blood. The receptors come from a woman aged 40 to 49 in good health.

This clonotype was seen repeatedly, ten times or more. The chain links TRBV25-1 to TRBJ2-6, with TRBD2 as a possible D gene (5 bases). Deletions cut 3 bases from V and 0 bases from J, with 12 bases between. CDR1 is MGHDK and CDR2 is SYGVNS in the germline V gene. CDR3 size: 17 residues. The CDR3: CASSDRNSGSGANVLTF. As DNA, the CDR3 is TGTGCCAGCAGTGATCGTAACAGCGGCTCTGGGGCCAACGTCCTGACTTTC.

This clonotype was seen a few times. The CDR3 loop reads CASSEGTGNSPLHF. CDR3 bases: TGTGCCAGCAGCGAGGGGACAGGGAATTCACCCCTCCACTTT. The V gene is TRBV9, the J gene TRBJ1-6; 9 bases map to TRBD1. J lost 7 bases, V lost 3 bases, and 2 bases had no gene match. Per the germline V gene, CDR1 is SGDLS and CDR2 is YYNGEE. This CDR3 has 14 residues.

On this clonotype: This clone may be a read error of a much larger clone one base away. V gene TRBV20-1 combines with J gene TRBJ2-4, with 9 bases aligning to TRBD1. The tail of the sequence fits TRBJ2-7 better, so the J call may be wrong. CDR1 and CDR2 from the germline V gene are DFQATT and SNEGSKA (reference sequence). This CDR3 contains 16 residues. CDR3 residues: CSAGGGEGQGGHEQYF. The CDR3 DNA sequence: TGCAGTGCTGGAGGAGGGGAGGGACAGGGAGGACACGAGCAGTACTTC.

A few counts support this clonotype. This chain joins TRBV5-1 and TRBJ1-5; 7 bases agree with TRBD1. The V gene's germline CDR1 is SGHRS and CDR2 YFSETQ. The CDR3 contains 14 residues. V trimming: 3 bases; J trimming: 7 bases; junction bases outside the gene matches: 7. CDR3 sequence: CASSSGQAGQPQHF. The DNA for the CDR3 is TGCGCCAGCAGCTCAGGACAGGCGGGACAGCCCCAGCATTTT.

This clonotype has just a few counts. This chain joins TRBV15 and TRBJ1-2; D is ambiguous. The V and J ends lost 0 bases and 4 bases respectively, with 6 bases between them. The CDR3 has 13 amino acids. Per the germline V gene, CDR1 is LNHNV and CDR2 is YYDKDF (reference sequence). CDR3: CATSREAAYGYTF. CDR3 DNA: TGTGCCACCAGCAGAGAGGCAGCCTATGGCTACACCTTC.

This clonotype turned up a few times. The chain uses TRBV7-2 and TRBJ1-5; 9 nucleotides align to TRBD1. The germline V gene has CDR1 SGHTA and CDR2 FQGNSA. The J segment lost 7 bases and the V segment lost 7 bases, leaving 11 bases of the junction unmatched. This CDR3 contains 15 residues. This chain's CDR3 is CASTQTGGAWQPQHF. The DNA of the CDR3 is TGTGCCAGCACTCAAACAGGGGGCGCTTGGCAGCCCCAGCATTTT.

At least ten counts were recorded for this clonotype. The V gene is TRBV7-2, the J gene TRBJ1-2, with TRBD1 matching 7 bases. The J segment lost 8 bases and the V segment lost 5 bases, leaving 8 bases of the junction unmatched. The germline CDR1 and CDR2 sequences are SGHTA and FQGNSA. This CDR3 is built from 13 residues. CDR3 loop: CASSPDRVKGYTF. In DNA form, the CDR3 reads TGTGCCAGCAGCCCCGACAGGGTGAAGGGCTACACCTTC.

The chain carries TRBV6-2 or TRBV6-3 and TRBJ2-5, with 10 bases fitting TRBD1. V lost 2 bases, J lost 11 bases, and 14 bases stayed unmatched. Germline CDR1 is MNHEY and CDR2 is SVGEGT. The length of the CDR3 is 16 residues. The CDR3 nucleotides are TGTGCCAGCAGTTACCCTGGACAGGGGGGCCTAGAAGAGCAGTACTTC. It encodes CASSYPGQGGLEEQYF.

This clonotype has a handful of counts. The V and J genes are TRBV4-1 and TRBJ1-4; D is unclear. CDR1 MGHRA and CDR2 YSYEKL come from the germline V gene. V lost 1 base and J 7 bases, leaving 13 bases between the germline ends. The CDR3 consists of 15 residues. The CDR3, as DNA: TGCGCCAGCAGCCAAGGGCAGGTCGTTAGTGAAAAACTGTTTTTT. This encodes CASSQGQVVSEKLFF.

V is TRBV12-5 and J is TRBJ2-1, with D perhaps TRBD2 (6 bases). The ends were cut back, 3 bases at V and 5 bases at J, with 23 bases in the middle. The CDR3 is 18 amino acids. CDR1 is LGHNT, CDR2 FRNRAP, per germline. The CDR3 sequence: CASGFQKSAGHGDNEQFF. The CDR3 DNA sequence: TGTGCTAGTGGTTTCCAAAAAAGCGCGGGGCATGGGGACAATGAGCAGTTCTTC.

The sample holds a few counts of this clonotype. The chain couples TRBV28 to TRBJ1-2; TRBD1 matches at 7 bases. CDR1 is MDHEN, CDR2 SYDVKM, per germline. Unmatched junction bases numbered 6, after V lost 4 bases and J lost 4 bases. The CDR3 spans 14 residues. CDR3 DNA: TGTGCCAGCAGTTCTTCCGGGACAGTCTATGGCTACACCTTC. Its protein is CASSSSGTVYGYTF.

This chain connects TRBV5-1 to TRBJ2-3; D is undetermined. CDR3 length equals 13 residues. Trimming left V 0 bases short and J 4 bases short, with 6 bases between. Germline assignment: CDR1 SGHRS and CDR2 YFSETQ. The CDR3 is CASSLVPPDTQYF. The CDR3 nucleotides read TGCGCCAGCAGCTTGGTTCCTCCAGATACGCAGTATTTT.

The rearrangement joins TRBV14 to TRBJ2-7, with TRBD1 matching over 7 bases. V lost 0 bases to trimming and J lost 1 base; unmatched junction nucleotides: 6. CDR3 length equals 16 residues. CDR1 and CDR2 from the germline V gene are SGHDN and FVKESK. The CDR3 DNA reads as TGTGCCAGCAGCCAAGATAAGGGGACAGCGTCCTACGAGCAGTACTTC. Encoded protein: CASSQDKGTASYEQYF.

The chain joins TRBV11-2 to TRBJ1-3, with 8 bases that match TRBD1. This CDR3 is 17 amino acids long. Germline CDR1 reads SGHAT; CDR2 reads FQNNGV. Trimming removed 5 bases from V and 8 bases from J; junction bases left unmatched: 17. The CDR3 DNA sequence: TGTGCCAGCAGCCCCAGGGCGACCGCAGGGGGCAGAGACACCATATATTTT. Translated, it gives CASSPRATAGGRDTIYF.

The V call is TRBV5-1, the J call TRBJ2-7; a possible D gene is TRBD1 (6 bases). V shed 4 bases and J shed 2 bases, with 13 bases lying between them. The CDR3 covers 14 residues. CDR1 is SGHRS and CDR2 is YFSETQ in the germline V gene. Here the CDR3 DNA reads TGCGCCAGCAGCCTTGGACAGAGAACCTACGAGCAGTACTTC. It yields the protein CASSLGQRTYEQYF.

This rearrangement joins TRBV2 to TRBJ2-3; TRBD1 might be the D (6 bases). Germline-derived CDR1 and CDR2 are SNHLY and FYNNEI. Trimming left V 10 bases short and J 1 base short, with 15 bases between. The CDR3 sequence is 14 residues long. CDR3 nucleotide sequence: TGTGCCACCCAAACAGGGATTCGCACAGATACGCAGTATTTT. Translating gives CATQTGIRTDTQYF.

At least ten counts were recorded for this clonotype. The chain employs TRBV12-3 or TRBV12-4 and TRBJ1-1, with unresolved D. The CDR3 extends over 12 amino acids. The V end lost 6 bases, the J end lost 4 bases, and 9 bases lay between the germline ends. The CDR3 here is CASSPDPTEAFF. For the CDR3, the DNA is TGTGCCAGCAGCCCTGACCCCACTGAAGCTTTCTTT.

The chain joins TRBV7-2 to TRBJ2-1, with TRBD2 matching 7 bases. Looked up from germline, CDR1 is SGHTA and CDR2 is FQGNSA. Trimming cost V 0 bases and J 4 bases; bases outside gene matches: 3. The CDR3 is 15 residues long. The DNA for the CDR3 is TGTGCCAGCAGCTTAGCGCTAGCGGATTACAATGAGCAGTTCTTC. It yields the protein CASSLALADYNEQFF.

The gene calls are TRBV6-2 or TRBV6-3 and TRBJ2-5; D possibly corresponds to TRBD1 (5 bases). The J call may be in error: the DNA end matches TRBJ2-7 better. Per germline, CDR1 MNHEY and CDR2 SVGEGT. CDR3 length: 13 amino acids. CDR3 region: CADSYRVTYEQYF. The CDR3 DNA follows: TGTGCCGACAGTTACCGGGTAACATACGAGCAGTACTTC.

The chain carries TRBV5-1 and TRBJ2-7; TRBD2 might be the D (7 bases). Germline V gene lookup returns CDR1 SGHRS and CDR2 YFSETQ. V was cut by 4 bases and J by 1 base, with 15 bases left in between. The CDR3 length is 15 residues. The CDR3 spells CASSGGRGASYEQYF. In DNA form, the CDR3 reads TGCGCCAGCAGCGGGGGACGGGGGGCGTCCTACGAGCAGTACTTC.

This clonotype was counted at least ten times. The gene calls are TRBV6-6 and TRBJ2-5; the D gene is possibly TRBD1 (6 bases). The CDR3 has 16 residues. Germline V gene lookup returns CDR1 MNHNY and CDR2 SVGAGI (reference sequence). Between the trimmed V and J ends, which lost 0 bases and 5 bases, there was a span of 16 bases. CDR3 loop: CASSYSKTGAGETQYF. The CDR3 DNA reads TGTGCCAGCAGTTACTCGAAGACAGGTGCAGGGGAGACCCAGTACTTC.

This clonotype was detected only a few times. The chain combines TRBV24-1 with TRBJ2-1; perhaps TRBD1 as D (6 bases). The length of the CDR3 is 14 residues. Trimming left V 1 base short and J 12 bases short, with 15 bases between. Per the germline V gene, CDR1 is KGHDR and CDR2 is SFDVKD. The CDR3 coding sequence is TGTGCCACCAGTGATTTTCTTACAGGGCAAGGGCAGTTCTTC. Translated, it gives CATSDFLTGQGQFF.

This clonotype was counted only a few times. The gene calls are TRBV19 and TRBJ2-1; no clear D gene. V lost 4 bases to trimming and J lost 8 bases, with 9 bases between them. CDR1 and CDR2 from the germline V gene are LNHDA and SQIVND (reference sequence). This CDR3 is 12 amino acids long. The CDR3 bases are TGTGCCAGTAGTACCCAGCTAGATGAGCAGTTCTTC. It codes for CASSTQLDEQFF.